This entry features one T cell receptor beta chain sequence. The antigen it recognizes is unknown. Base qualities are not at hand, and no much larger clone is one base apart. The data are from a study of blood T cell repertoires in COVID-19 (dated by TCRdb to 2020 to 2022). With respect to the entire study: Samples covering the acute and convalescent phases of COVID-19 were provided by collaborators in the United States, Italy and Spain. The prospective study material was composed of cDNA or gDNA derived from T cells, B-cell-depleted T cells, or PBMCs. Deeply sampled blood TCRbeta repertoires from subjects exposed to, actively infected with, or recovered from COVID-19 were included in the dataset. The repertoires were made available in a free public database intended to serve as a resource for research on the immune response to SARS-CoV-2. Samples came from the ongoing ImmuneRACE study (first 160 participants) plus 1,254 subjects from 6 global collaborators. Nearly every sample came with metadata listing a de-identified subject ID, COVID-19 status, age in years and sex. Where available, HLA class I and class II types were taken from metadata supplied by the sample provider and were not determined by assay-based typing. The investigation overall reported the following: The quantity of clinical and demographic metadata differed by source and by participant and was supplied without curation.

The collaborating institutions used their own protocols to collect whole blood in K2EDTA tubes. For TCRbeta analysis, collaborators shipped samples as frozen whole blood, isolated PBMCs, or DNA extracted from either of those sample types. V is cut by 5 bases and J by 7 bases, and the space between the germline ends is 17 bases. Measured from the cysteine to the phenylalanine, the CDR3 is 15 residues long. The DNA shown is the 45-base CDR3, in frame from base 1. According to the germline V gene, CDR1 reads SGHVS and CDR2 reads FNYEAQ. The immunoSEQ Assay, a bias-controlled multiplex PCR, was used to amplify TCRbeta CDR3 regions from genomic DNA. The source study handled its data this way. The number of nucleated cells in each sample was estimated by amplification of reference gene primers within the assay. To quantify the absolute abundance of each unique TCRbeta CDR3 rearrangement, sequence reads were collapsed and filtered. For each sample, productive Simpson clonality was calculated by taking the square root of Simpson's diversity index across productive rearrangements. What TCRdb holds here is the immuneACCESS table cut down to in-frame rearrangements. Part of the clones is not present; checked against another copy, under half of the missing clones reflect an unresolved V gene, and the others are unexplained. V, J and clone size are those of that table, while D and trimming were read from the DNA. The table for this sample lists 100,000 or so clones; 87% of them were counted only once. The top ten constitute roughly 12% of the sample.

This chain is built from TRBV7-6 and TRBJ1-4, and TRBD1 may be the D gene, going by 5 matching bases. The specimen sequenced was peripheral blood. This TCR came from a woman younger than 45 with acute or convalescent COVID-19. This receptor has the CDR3 CASSVGTGGSEKLFF. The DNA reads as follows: TGTGCCAGCAGCGTCGGGACTGGTGGTAGTGAAAAACTGTTTTTT.